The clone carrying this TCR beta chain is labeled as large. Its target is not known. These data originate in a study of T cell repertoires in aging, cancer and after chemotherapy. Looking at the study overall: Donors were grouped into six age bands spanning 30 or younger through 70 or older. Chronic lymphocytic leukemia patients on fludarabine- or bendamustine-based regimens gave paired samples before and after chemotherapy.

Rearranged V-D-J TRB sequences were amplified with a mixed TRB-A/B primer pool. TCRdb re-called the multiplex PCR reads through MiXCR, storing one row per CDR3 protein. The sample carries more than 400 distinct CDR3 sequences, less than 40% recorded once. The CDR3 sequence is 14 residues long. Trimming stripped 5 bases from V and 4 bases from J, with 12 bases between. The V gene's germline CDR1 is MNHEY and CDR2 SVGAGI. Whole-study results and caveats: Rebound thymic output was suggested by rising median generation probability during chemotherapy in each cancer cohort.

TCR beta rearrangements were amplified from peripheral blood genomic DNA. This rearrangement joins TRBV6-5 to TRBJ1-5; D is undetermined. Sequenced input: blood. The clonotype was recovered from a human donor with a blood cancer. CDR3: CASSGRRTNQPQHF. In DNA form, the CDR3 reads TGTGCCAGCAGTGGAAGGAGGACGAATCAGCCCCAGCATTTT.